The 19 T cell receptor beta chains presented below share a single source sample, sequenced in a study of technical replicates of blood from a handful of donors. The assay was immunoSEQ multiplex PCR, and TCRdb's table has in-frame clones only and misses some. The table has tens of thousands of clones, more than 85% seen once; the top ten hold around 3.6%. The sequencing sample was made of PBMCs. The source is a human donor in good health. Some clones in this sample may be carry-over from other donors' samples.

The chain combines TRBV4-1 with TRBJ2-6; 7 nucleotides line up with TRBD1. This CDR3 has 16 residues. Trimming at V came to 4 bases and at J to 2 bases, leaving 5 bases not matched to a gene. Germline CDR1 is MGHRA and CDR2 is YSYEKL. CDR3 protein: CASSLIRGTGANVLTF. The CDR3 nucleotides read TGCGCCAGCAGCCTTATCAGGGGGACTGGGGCCAACGTCCTGACTTTC.

In nucleotides, the CDR3 is TGTGCCAGCAGTACCTCGACAGGGGACTATGGCTACACCTTC. This encodes CASSTSTGDYGYTF. The chain couples TRBV27 to TRBJ1-2; TRBD1 matches 8 bases. Germline CDR1 is MNHEY and CDR2 is SMNVEV (reference sequence). Trimming at V came to 5 bases and at J to 3 bases, leaving 5 bases not matched to a gene. The CDR3 has 14 residues.

The chain joins TRBV5-1 to TRBJ1-2; the D is unclear. V gave up 2 bases and J gave up 6 bases, with 11 bases separating them. The CDR3 is 13 amino acids. Germline loops: CDR1 SGHRS, CDR2 YFSETQ. The CDR3: CASSFSPENGYTF. CDR3 nucleotides: TGCGCCAGCAGCTTTAGTCCCGAGAATGGCTACACCTTC.

The DNA for the CDR3 is TGTGCCAGTAGTCCCCGGCCGGGGGGGCATGGCTACACCTTC. Protein product: CASSPRPGGHGYTF. This chain joins TRBV19 and TRBJ1-2; D may be TRBD1 (6 bases). Germline CDR1 LNHDA, CDR2 SQIVND (reference sequence). The CDR3 has 14 residues. Trimming left V 5 bases short and J 6 bases short, with 16 bases between.

The rearrangement joins TRBV27 to TRBJ2-7; the match to TRBD2 covers 8 bases. Losses at the gene ends were 7 bases for V and 2 bases for J; bases not matched to a gene: 7. Germline CDR1 and CDR2: MNHEY and SMNVEV (reference sequence). This CDR3 is 14 amino acids long. This CDR3 reads CASNRAGAAYEQYF. The DNA of the CDR3 is TGTGCCAGCAATCGAGCGGGGGCGGCCTACGAGCAGTACTTC.

The chain has TRBV18 and TRBJ1-3; 8 bases are a match to TRBD1. The CDR3 totals 16 residues. The trim removed 3 bases at V and 3 bases at J, leaving 7 bases unmatched. Germline V gene lookup returns CDR1 KGHSH and CDR2 LQKENI. The CDR3 reads CASSPWTGRSGNTIYF. As DNA, the CDR3 is TGTGCCAGCTCACCTTGGACAGGGAGAAGTGGAAACACCATATATTTT.

The V and J genes are TRBV7-8 and TRBJ1-4; TRBD1 aligns across 7 bases. The J segment lost 4 bases and the V segment lost 5 bases, leaving 4 bases of the junction unmatched. Germline CDR1 is SGHVS and CDR2 is FQNEAQ. The CDR3 has 14 residues. The CDR3 region has the DNA TGTGCCAGCAGCGGGGACAGTAATAATGAAAAACTGTTTTTT. Translating gives CASSGDSNNEKLFF.

This clone was recorded only once. V gene TRBV30 combines with J gene TRBJ2-1; D is unclear. Trimming cost V 0 bases and J 0 bases, with 9 bases left between them. This CDR3 has 15 residues. CDR1 and CDR2 (germline): GTSNPN, SVGIG (reference sequence). The CDR3 region has the DNA TGTGCCTGGAGTGTACGCTCCAGCTCCTACAATGAGCAGTTCTTC. As protein: CAWSVRSSSYNEQFF. The whole variable domain, remainder taken from reference TRBV30 and TRBJ2-1, is SQTIHQWPATLVQPVGSPLSLECTVEGTSNPNLYWYRQAAGRGLQLLFYSVGIGQISSEVPQNLSASRPQDRQFILSSKKLLLSDSGFYLCAWSVRSSSYNEQFFGPGTRLTVL.

This CDR3 reads CSVVGGGRKVSNEQFF. The CDR3 coding sequence is TGCAGCGTTGTCGGGGGGGGCCGGAAAGTATCCAATGAGCAGTTCTTC. The rearrangement uses TRBV29-1 and TRBJ2-1; TRBD2 matches 8 bases. The V and J ends lost 4 bases and 6 bases, in that order; junction bases with no gene match: 14. CDR1 is SQVTM, CDR2 ANQGSEA, per germline. The CDR3 is made up of 16 amino acids.

The chain is built from TRBV30 and TRBJ2-1; weak D call: TRBD2 (5 bases). The CDR3 covers 10 residues. Germline CDR1 GTSNPN, CDR2 SVGIG (reference sequence). The V and J ends lost 8 bases and 13 bases respectively, with 15 bases between them. CDR3 protein: CAAGHGNQFF. In nucleotides, the CDR3 is TGTGCCGCCGGTCACGGGAACCAGTTCTTC.

In this sample, this clone turned up once. The gene calls are TRBV5-1 and TRBJ2-3; 9 nucleotides agree with TRBD1. The V gene's germline CDR1 is SGHRS and CDR2 YFSETQ. This CDR3 has 14 residues. The J segment lost 4 bases and the V segment lost 4 bases, leaving 4 bases of the junction unmatched. CDR3 loop: CASSVRQGADTQYF. The DNA of the CDR3 is TGCGCCAGCAGCGTACGACAGGGGGCAGATACGCAGTATTTT.

This chain connects TRBV29-1 to TRBJ2-7; a weak D match, TRBD2 (5 bases). This CDR3 comprises 15 residues. The V end lost 2 bases, the J end lost 0 bases, and 14 bases lay between the germline ends. The germline gives CDR1 SQVTM, CDR2 ANQGSEA. CDR3 in DNA: TGCAGCGTTGAATCCAGCGGATTGAGCTCCTACGAGCAGTACTTC. It is translated as CSVESSGLSSYEQYF.

This clone showed up just once. The CDR3 coding sequence is TGTGCCAGCAGCTTAGGTATTCCGGGACAGCCCAAAAACATTCAGTACTTC. Amino acids: CASSLGIPGQPKNIQYF. This chain connects TRBV7-6 to TRBJ2-4, with TRBD1 identical over 7 bases. V lost 1 base, J lost 2 bases, and 8 bases stayed unmatched. This CDR3 has 17 residues. The germline V gene has CDR1 SGHVS and CDR2 FNYEAQ. The variable domain in full, with the rest retrieved from reference TRBV7-6 and TRBJ2-4, is GAGVSQSPRYKVTKRGQDVALRCDPISGHVSLYWYRQALGQGPEFLTYFNYEAQQDKSGLPNDRFSAERPEGSISTLTIQRTEQRDSAMYRCASSLGIPGQPKNIQYFGAGTRLSVL.

The chain has TRBV6-5 and TRBJ2-7; D may be TRBD1 (6 bases). The germline V and J ends were trimmed by 6 bases and 9 bases, with 24 bases remaining between them. The germline gives CDR1 MNHEY, CDR2 SVGAGI. The CDR3 is 15 residues long. CDR3 sequence (DNA): TGTGCCAGCAGGGATCAGGGGACCCTGTACTCCGGGCAGTACTTC. Translation: CASRDQGTLYSGQYF.

CDR3 DNA: TGCGCCAGCAGCTTGGCTGGCAATAACTATGGCTACACCTTC. Translation gives CASSLAGNNYGYTF. This chain connects TRBV5-1 to TRBJ1-2, with D unclear. Germline assignment: CDR1 SGHRS and CDR2 YFSETQ. The V end was cut by 0 bases, the J end by 1 base, with 7 bases between. The CDR3 spans 14 residues.

The chain employs TRBV15 and TRBJ2-7, with 7 positions matching TRBD1. After removal of 3 bases from V and 1 base from J, the junction contained 15 bases not matched to a gene. CDR3 length: 18 amino acids. CDR1 is LNHNV and CDR2 is YYDKDF in the germline V gene (reference sequence). CDR3 in amino acids: CATSSPGTGVFGSYEQYF. The CDR3 DNA reads TGTGCCACCAGCAGCCCCGGCACAGGGGTATTCGGGTCCTACGAGCAGTACTTC.

The rearrangement joins TRBV9 to TRBJ2-7, with TRBD2 matching over 8 bases. V lost 4 bases, J lost 5 bases, and 8 bases stayed unmatched. This CDR3 spans 14 amino acids. Germline values: CDR1 SGDLS, CDR2 YYNGEE. The CDR3 DNA sequence: TGTGCCAGCAGCCCCCGGGGGGGGCTCAACGAGCAGTACTTC. This codes for CASSPRGGLNEQYF.

In regard to this clone: The same CDR3 can be traced to other DNA sequences in this sample. The CDR3 DNA reads TGCAGCGTTGAACGGGGGGCGGACACTGAAGCTTTCTTT. It translates to CSVERGADTEAFF. The gene calls are TRBV29-1 and TRBJ1-1, with D possibly matching TRBD1 (6 bases). The V end lost 2 bases, the J end lost 3 bases, and 10 bases lay between the germline ends. Germline CDR1 reads SQVTM; CDR2 reads ANQGSEA. This CDR3 has 13 amino acids.

V and J are TRBV2 and TRBJ1-5; 7 bases map to TRBD1. J gave up 6 bases and V 6 bases, and 8 bases lay outside the gene matches. There are 14 residues in the CDR3. Germline V lookup: CDR1 SNHLY, CDR2 FYNNEI. The CDR3 DNA reads TGTGCCAGCAGGGCCGACAGGGAAGGTCAGCCCCAGCATTTT. Its translation: CASRADREGQPQHF.